This TCR beta chain originates from a study of CD8 T cells in Susac syndrome. RNA was extracted with the RNeasy kit, and a quantity of about 0.45 to 1 ug was reverse transcribed using random hexamers. The amplification used immunoSEQ multiplex PCR on TCR beta CDR3; it spanned 54 Vbeta and 13 Jbeta. TCRdb independently ran MiXCR on the immunoSEQ multiplex PCR reads; one entry per CDR3 protein. In the table there are more than 100,000 distinct CDR3 sequences, around 96% of which are singletons. Germline lookup yields CDR1 MDHEN and CDR2 SYDVKM. V dropped 7 bases and J dropped 3; count of bases not matched to a gene: 7. This CDR3 comprises 14 residues. Blood CD8+ and CD4+ T cells underwent high-throughput TCR beta sequencing. The authors negatively isolated CD8+ and CD4+ T cells and FACS-enriched TEMRA cells.

The TCR originated in a human donor in good health. This rearrangement joins TRBV28 to TRBJ2-7; 9 bases are a match to TRBD2. Input material: CD4+ T cells from PBMCs. The chain's CDR3 is CASTRGLAVYEQYF. In DNA, the CDR3 is TGTGCCAGCACCCGGGGACTAGCAGTCTACGAGCAGTACTTC.